The 12 T cell receptor beta chains below all came from one sample that was sequenced in a study of blood T cell repertoires in COVID-19. The table came from immunoSEQ multiplex PCR; TCRdb's copy has only in-frame clones and leaves some out. This sample has some 460,000 clones, with 75% to 90% found just once. The material sequenced was PBMCs or T cells enriched from blood (not recorded which). The receptors were gathered from a woman aged 18-29 years who had recovered from COVID-19.

The chain joins TRBV30 to TRBJ2-2; D gene ambiguous. V lost 0 bases and J 4 bases, leaving 6 bases between the germline ends. CDR3 length: 13 residues. Germline values: CDR1 GTSNPN, CDR2 SVGIG (reference sequence). Here the CDR3 DNA reads TGTGCCTGGAGTGTACCGGGCACCGGGGAGCTGTTTTTT. Its translation is CAWSVPGTGELFF.

This chain links TRBV2 with TRBJ2-3, with 7 bases identical to TRBD2. Germline CDR1 reads SNHLY; CDR2 reads FYNNEI. The CDR3 is 13 residues long. Trimming at V came to 10 bases and at J to 2 bases, leaving 6 bases not matched to a gene. The CDR3: CATSSGSTDTQYF. The CDR3 DNA follows: TGTGCCACCTCTAGCGGTTCCACAGATACGCAGTATTTT. The variable domain in full, with the rest retrieved from reference TRBV2 and TRBJ2-3, is EPEVTQTPSHQVTQMGQEVILRCVPISNHLYFYWYRQILGQKVEFLVSFYNNEISEKSEIFDDQFSVERPDGSNFTLKIRSTKLEDSAMYFCATSSGSTDTQYFGPGTRLTVL.

This clone appeared a few times. This sequence joins TRBV5-4 and TRBJ2-7, with 7 bases that match TRBD1. The length of the CDR3 is 14 residues. J was trimmed by 2 bases and V by 4 bases; bases with no gene match: 6. CDR1 and CDR2 (germline): SGHNT, YYREEE (reference sequence). CDR3 in amino acids: CASSRDRVTYEQYF. CDR3 nucleotide sequence: TGTGCCAGCAGCAGGGACAGAGTAACCTACGAGCAGTACTTC.

This chain connects TRBV5-4 to TRBJ1-1; TRBD1 matches at 10 bases. Unmatched junction bases numbered 5, after V lost 2 bases and J lost 4 bases. The CDR3 extends over 15 amino acids. CDR1 is SGHNT and CDR2 is YYREEE in the germline V gene (reference sequence). DNA of the CDR3: TGTGCCAGCAGCTTAGTGGACAGGGGGGGCACTGAAGCTTTCTTT. It specifies CASSLVDRGGTEAFF. The full variable domain, rest sourced from reference TRBV5-4 and TRBJ1-1, is ETGVTQSPTHLIKTRGQQVTLRCSSQSGHNTVSWYQQALGQGPQFIFQYYREEENGRGNFPPRFSGLQFPNYSSELNVNALELDDSALYLCASSLVDRGGTEAFFGQGTRLTVV.

The chain couples TRBV2 to TRBJ2-5; the D is unclear. V lost 4 bases and J 0 bases, leaving 9 bases between the germline ends. Germline V gives CDR1 SNHLY, CDR2 FYNNEI. The CDR3 runs 14 residues. The CDR3 DNA follows: TGTGCCAGCAGTGGACTCTCGTACCAAGAGACCCAGTACTTC. It specifies CASSGLSYQETQYF.

This chain links TRBV30 with TRBJ1-2; 9 positions match TRBD1. Germline values: CDR1 GTSNPN, CDR2 SVGIG (reference sequence). V shed 6 bases, J shed 2 bases, and the junction held 16 bases outside the gene matches. CDR3 size: 17 residues. In DNA form, the CDR3 reads TGTGCCTGCCAACAGGGGGCCTTATCTGGGGCCAACTATGGCTACACCTTC. It encodes CACQQGALSGANYGYTF.

The chain is built from TRBV29-1 and TRBJ1-2; perhaps TRBD1 as D (6 bases). Germline V gives CDR1 SQVTM, CDR2 ANQGSEA. This CDR3 has 12 amino acids. Between the trimmed V and J ends, which lost 5 bases and 6 bases, there was a span of 13 bases. The CDR3 nucleotides read TGCAGCGTTTCAGGGGATAGGGATGGCTACACCTTC. It translates to CSVSGDRDGYTF.

This chain uses TRBV2 with TRBJ1-5, with TRBD1 matching 9 bases. V was clipped by 1 base and J by 2 bases; unmatched bases: 3. CDR3 length equals 16 residues. Per the germline V gene, CDR1 is SNHLY and CDR2 is FYNNEI. For the CDR3, the DNA is TGTGCCAGCAGTGAAGTGACAGGGGGGGGCAATCAGCCCCAGCATTTT. Amino acid sequence: CASSEVTGGGNQPQHF.

V gene TRBV6-5 combines with J gene TRBJ1-2, with unresolved D. V was shortened by 4 bases and J by 5 bases, with 5 bases between the two germline ends. Germline V gene sequence: CDR1 MNHEY, CDR2 SVGAGI. The CDR3 totals 11 residues. The CDR3 region has the DNA TGTGCCAGCAGTTCCCCATATGGCTACACCTTC. This codes for CASSSPYGYTF.

V gene TRBV27 combines with J gene TRBJ1-1; tentative D call: TRBD1 (6 bases). Trimming took off 6 bases at V and 0 bases at J, with 14 bases between the two ends. CDR1 and CDR2 (germline): MNHEY, SMNVEV (reference sequence). CDR3 length: 15 amino acids. The CDR3, as DNA: TGTGCCAGCAGCCCCCTAGGGGGGGTGAACACTGAAGCTTTCTTT. Translated: CASSPLGGVNTEAFF.

The chain has TRBV4-2 and TRBJ2-7; the D gene is possibly TRBD1 (6 bases). CDR1 and CDR2 from the germline V gene are LGHNA and YNFKEQ. Trimming pared 0 bases from V and 3 bases from J, leaving 18 bases between. This CDR3 has 17 amino acids. CDR3 bases: TGTGCCAGCAGCCAAGATGTCCTCCGGACAGAATACTACGAGCAGTACTTC. Protein sequence: CASSQDVLRTEYYEQYF.

V usage is TRBV10-3 and J usage is TRBJ2-3; TRBD2 aligns across 8 bases. This CDR3 region has 15 residues. In germline, CDR1 is ENHRY, CDR2 SYGVKD. J gave up 2 bases and V 4 bases, and 5 bases lay outside the gene matches. The CDR3 bases are TGTGCCATCAGTGTGGGAGCGGGGGCCACAGATACGCAGTATTTT. This gives the protein CAISVGAGATDTQYF.